Listed below are T cell receptor beta chains from one sample, sequenced in a study of blood T cell repertoires in COVID-19. The method was immunoSEQ multiplex PCR; TCRdb's version includes in-frame clones alone and lacks a portion of them. This sample has a few hundred thousand clones, with less than 85% found just once. The specimen sequenced was peripheral blood. These receptors were collected from a woman younger than 35 with acute or convalescent COVID-19. CDR3s leave out the opening cysteine and the closing phenylalanine or tryptophan.

j_call	v_call	cdr3_length	cdr3_aa
TRBJ2-7	TRBV12-3/TRBV12-4	11	ASSQLTGQEQY
TRBJ1-4	TRBV25-1	11	ASSEAWGRKLF
TRBJ1-2	TRBV5-1	14	ASSSRQGAFNYGYT
TRBJ1-2	TRBV7-9	12	ASSVDDSYYGYT
TRBJ2-3	TRBV7-2	12	ASSLGAGSDTQY
TRBJ2-7	TRBV5-4	11	ASTQGAVGEQY
TRBJ1-1	TRBV7-9	11	ASSLGQGDEAF
TRBJ2-1	TRBV18	15	ASSPPTSGSGRNEQF
TRBJ2-7	TRBV19	13	ASRPDSQSSYEQY
TRBJ2-7	TRBV5-4	13	ASSFAAGSGYEQY
TRBJ1-4	TRBV29-1	12	SVEDGGGEEKLF
TRBJ1-2	TRBV20-1	7	SARQGKT
TRBJ2-6	TRBV19	13	ASSLVASGANVLT
TRBJ2-1	TRBV19	15	ASSRYPGQTPTNEQF
TRBJ1-5	TRBV24-1	15	ATSDPPGQGYNQPQH
TRBJ1-1	TRBV27	11	ASTAQASGEAF
TRBJ1-2	TRBV6-5	11	ASTPREIYGYT
TRBJ1-1	TRBV5-1	12	ASSPPSEGTEAF
TRBJ2-7	TRBV28	9	ASMGGERRY
TRBJ1-5	TRBV12-5	14	ASGLVSSRGNQPQH
TRBJ2-2	TRBV27	12	ASSEIGGIGELF
TRBJ1-2	TRBV5-1	13	ASSSWTDRWYGYT
TRBJ1-2	TRBV1	13	TRRSRTGWNYGYT
TRBJ1-2	TRBV7-8	14	ASSLFGQGSLYGYT
TRBJ2-3	TRBV2	15	ASTMTGTGRSTDTQY
TRBJ2-1	TRBV19	14	ASSRGVGTTYNEQF
TRBJ1-2	TRBV28	12	ASSFLAGNYGYT
TRBJ1-4	TRBV9	11	ASSVGGEEKLF
TRBJ1-1	TRBV11-1	12	ASSLVRRNTEAF
TRBJ1-6	TRBV6-5	10	ASSPPDSPLH
TRBJ1-2	TRBV24-1	9	ATSASDGYT
TRBJ1-6	TRBV20-1	12	SASPTGVNSPLH
TRBJ1-3	TRBV6-2/TRBV6-3	12	ASSFSRLGNTIY
TRBJ2-7	TRBV28	12	ASSQGASRYEQY
TRBJ2-4	TRBV9	11	ASSGALAAKRY
TRBJ2-7	TRBV12-5	11	ASGTGQSSEQY
TRBJ2-3	TRBV29-1	11	SVAGPSTDTQY
TRBJ1-2	TRBV19	13	ASSIGGQGNYGYT
TRBJ1-6	TRBV6-5	13	ASSLQGSTNSPLH
TRBJ2-5	TRBV4-1	15	ASSQLFGQETQETQY
TRBJ2-7	TRBV9	11	ASSVVGAGEQY
TRBJ1-2	TRBV19	13	ASSILRGGDYGYT
TRBJ2-7	TRBV10-2	14	ASSESTGNPSYEQY
TRBJ2-3	TRBV9	14	ASSVGQVSSTDTQY
TRBJ2-7	TRBV7-9	13	ASSSVAGDTYEQY